The 8 T cell receptor beta chains reported below all come from one sample, sequenced in a study of T cell repertoires in cytomegalovirus infection. Antigen specificity for these receptors is unknown. TCRdb processed the reads anew with MiXCR; each CDR3 protein has one entry. The data hold about 310,000 distinct CDR3 sequences, with roughly 25% observed a single time. The input for sequencing was cultured PBMCs, taken from culture after CMV antigen stimulation. Receptor source: a human donor in good health (CMV status not recorded). Some clones in this sample may be carry-over from other donors' samples.

This clonotype was recorded many times. This chain connects TRBV7-2 to TRBJ2-7, with D perhaps matching TRBD1 or TRBD2 (5 bases each). The CDR3 consists of 14 residues. The germline CDR1 and CDR2 sequences are SGHTA and FQGNSA. The V end lost 2 bases, the J end lost 4 bases, and 12 bases lay between the germline ends. The CDR3 coding sequence is TGTGCCAGCAGCTTACTCGGGGCTGTATACGAGCAGTACGTC. Translating gives CASSLLGAVYEQYV.

The rearrangement uses TRBV3-1 and TRBJ2-1, with D possibly matching TRBD2 (5 bases). CDR1 and CDR2 (germline): LGHDT, YNNKEL (reference sequence). V dropped 3 bases and J dropped 0 bases, with 15 bases sitting between them. The CDR3 length is 17 residues. The DNA for the CDR3 is TGTGCCAGCAGCCAGGGGAGACTACAAAGCTCCTACAATGAGCAGTTCTTC. It yields the protein CASSQGRLQSSYNEQFF.

This clonotype was recorded many times. The gene calls are TRBV11-3 and TRBJ2-1; D not resolved. CDR1 and CDR2 from the germline V gene are SGHNT and YENEEA. V was shortened by 0 bases and J by 8 bases, with 11 bases between the two germline ends. This CDR3 is 14 amino acids long. CDR3 DNA: TGTGCCAGCAGCTTAGATCTTGGTAGCTATGAGCAGTTCTTC. Translated: CASSLDLGSYEQFF.

The chain joins TRBV28 to TRBJ2-5, with TRBD1 matching 7 bases. After removal of 6 bases from V and 0 bases from J, the junction contained 10 bases not matched to a gene. CDR1 MDHEN and CDR2 SYDVKM come from the germline V gene. The CDR3 extends over 16 amino acids. CDR3 nucleotide sequence: TGTGCCAGCAGGGATGACAGGGCTCATTACCAAGAGACCCAGTACTTC. Translation: CASRDDRAHYQETQYF.

This clonotype has a handful of counts. The genes are TRBV2 and TRBJ2-1; the D call may be TRBD1 or TRBD2 (5 bases each). Germline V lookup: CDR1 SNHLY, CDR2 FYNNEI. The CDR3 is made up of 11 amino acids. Trimming shortened V by 8 bases and J by 10 bases, and 12 bases separated the two germline ends. The CDR3 nucleotides read TGTGCCAGCGGTCGGGGCGGAGAGCAGTTCTTC. Amino acid sequence: CASGRGGEQFF.

In its sample, this clonotype was seen many times. This chain uses TRBV7-2 with TRBJ1-4; D call uncertain. Per the germline V gene, CDR1 is SGHTA and CDR2 is FQGNSA. Trimming took 5 bases from V and 5 from J, leaving 18 bases between them. The CDR3 is made up of 16 amino acids. Here the CDR3 DNA reads TGTGCCAGCAGCATCCTTGGTTGGGGTCTCAATGAAAAACTGTTTTTT. Its translation: CASSILGWGLNEKLFF.

At least ten counts were recorded for this clonotype. V gene TRBV7-8 combines with J gene TRBJ1-5, with 11 bases fitting TRBD1. The CDR3 covers 14 residues. Germline lookup yields CDR1 SGHVS and CDR2 FQNEAQ. Unmatched junction bases numbered 6, after V lost 5 bases and J lost 9 bases. CDR3 sequence (DNA): TGTGCCAGCAGCACCGGACAGGGGGCTAGGCCCCAGCATTTT. Its protein is CASSTGQGARPQHF.

V usage is TRBV2 and J usage is TRBJ1-1; D is unresolved. CDR1 and CDR2 from the germline V gene are SNHLY and FYNNEI. V dropped 4 bases and J dropped 1 base, with 7 bases sitting between them. The CDR3 is 13 residues long. CDR3: CASSADANTEAFF. The CDR3 DNA follows: TGTGCCAGCAGTGCGGACGCGAACACTGAAGCTTTCTTT.